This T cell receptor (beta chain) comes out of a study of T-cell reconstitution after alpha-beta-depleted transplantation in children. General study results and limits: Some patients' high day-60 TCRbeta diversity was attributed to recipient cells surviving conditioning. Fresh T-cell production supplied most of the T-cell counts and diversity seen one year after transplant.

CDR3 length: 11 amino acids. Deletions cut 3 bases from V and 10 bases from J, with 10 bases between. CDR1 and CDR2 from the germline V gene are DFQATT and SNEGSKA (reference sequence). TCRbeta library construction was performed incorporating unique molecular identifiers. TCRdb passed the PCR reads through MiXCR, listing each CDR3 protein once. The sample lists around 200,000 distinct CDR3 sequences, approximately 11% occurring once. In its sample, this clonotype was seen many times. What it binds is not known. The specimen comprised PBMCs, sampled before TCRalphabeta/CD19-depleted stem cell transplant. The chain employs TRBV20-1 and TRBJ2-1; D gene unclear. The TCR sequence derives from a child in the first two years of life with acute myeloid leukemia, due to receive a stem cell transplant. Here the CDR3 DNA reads TGCAGTGCTAGTTTCCATCGAGAGCAGTTCTTC. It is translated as CSASFHREQFF.